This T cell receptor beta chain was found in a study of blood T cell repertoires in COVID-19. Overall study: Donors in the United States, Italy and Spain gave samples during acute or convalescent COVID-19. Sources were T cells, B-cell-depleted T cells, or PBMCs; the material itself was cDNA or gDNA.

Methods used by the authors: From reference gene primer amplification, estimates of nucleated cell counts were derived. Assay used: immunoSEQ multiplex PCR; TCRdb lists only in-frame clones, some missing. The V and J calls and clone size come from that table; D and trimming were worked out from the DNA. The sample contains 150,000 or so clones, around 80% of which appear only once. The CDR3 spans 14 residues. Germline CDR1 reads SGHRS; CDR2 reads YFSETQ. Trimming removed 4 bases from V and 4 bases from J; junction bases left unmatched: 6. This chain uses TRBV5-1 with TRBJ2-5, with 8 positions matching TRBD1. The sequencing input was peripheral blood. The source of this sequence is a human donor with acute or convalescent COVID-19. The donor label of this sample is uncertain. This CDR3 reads CASSITGQGETQYF. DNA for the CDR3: TGCGCCAGCAGCATTACCGGACAGGGAGAGACCCAGTACTTC. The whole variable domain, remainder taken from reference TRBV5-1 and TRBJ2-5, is KAGVTQTPRYLIKTRGQQVTLSCSPISGHRSVSWYQQTPGQGLQFLFEYFSETQRNKGNFPGRFSGRQFSNSRSEMNVSTLELGDSALYLCASSITGQGETQYFGPGTRLLVL.